These 30 T cell receptor beta chains came from one sample sequenced in a study of OX40 agonist ivuxolimab in advanced cancers. Clones were sequenced by immunoSEQ multiplex PCR, and TCRdb holds only the in-frame ones, with some missing. The sample contains 82,000 or so clones, 85% to 90% of which appear only once. The sequences come from CD4+ or CD8+ T cells sorted from blood, collected in a trial of the OX40 agonist ivuxolimab. Source of these receptors: an adult with an advanced solid tumor such as melanoma, head and neck, liver or kidney cancer.

The chain carries TRBV11-1 and TRBJ2-5, with D possibly matching TRBD1 (6 bases). The V and J ends lost 5 bases and 1 base respectively, with 11 bases between them. The CDR3 totals 14 residues. Germline V gives CDR1 SGHAT, CDR2 FQDESV (reference sequence). The CDR3, as DNA: TGTGCCAGCAGCCGGCAGGGGTTCCAAGAGACCCAGTACTTC. Translated, it gives CASSRQGFQETQYF.

The CDR3 reads CASSPLGQGLNEQFF. CDR3 DNA: TGTGCCAGCTCACCACTCGGACAGGGTCTCAATGAGCAGTTCTTC. The gene calls are TRBV18 and TRBJ2-1; 8 nucleotides line up with TRBD1. Germline lookup yields CDR1 KGHSH and CDR2 LQKENI. Trimming cost V 1 base and J 6 bases; bases outside gene matches: 5. This CDR3 comprises 15 residues.

This chain connects TRBV4-1 to TRBJ2-6; no clear D. The V gene's germline CDR1 is MGHRA and CDR2 YSYEKL. Between the trimmed V and J ends, which lost 2 bases and 0 bases, there was a span of 11 bases. This CDR3 is built from 17 residues. The CDR3 region has the DNA TGCGCCAGCAGCCAACAGACAAGCAACTCTGGGGCCAACGTCCTGACTTTC. It yields the protein CASSQQTSNSGANVLTF.

In the case of this clone: This sample includes further DNA sequences coding for the same CDR3. The gene calls are TRBV5-4 and TRBJ2-3; TRBD2 matches 13 bases. CDR3 length equals 15 residues. Germline loops: CDR1 SGHNT, CDR2 YYREEE (reference sequence). V shed 1 base, J shed 4 bases, and the junction held 0 bases outside the gene matches. CDR3 amino acids: CASSLTSGGADTQYF. In nucleotides, the CDR3 is TGTGCCAGCAGCTTGACTAGCGGGGGGGCAGATACGCAGTATTTT.

This chain links TRBV19 with TRBJ2-1; TRBD1 matches 7 bases. Germline V gives CDR1 LNHDA, CDR2 SQIVND (reference sequence). Losses at the gene ends were 6 bases for V and 2 bases for J; bases not matched to a gene: 7. The CDR3 consists of 15 residues. For the CDR3, the DNA is TGTGCCAGTAGCCCGGACAGGCCCGCCTACAATGAGCAGTTCTTC. It specifies CASSPDRPAYNEQFF.

The chain couples TRBV6-5 to TRBJ2-5, with 8 bases fitting TRBD2. Trimming cost V 4 bases and J 10 bases; bases outside gene matches: 5. The length of the CDR3 is 12 residues. The germline gives CDR1 MNHEY, CDR2 SVGAGI. This CDR3 reads CASSFDGGGQYF. CDR3 nucleotides: TGTGCCAGCAGTTTCGACGGGGGGGGCCAGTACTTC.

This chain connects TRBV20-1 to TRBJ1-5, with D possibly being TRBD1 (6 bases). With 6 bases removed from V and 7 bases from J, the gap between germline ends came to 10 bases. The CDR3 runs to 11 residues. CDR1 is DFQATT and CDR2 is SNEGSKA in the germline V gene (reference sequence). The DNA for the CDR3 is TGCAGTGCGATCCAGGGGCAGCCCCAGCATTTT. Amino acid sequence: CSAIQGQPQHF.

This chain joins TRBV11-1 and TRBJ2-7; 10 nucleotides align to TRBD1. The germline V gene encodes CDR1 SGHAT and CDR2 FQDESV (reference sequence). V dropped 5 bases and J dropped 2; count of bases not matched to a gene: 3. The CDR3 contains 14 residues. The CDR3 reads CASSGGTGAYEQYF. The CDR3 DNA reads TGTGCCAGCAGCGGCGGGACAGGGGCCTACGAGCAGTACTTC.

The rearrangement uses TRBV10-1 and TRBJ2-3, with TRBD2 as a possible D gene (5 bases). The CDR3 is made up of 12 amino acids. V was shortened by 4 bases and J by 5 bases, with 7 bases between the two germline ends. Germline V gene data show CDR1 as WNHNN and CDR2 as SYGVQD (reference sequence). The CDR3 region is CASSARGDTQYF. The CDR3 nucleotides are TGCGCCAGCAGTGCTCGGGGAGATACGCAGTATTTT.

This clone was recorded only once. The chain joins TRBV5-5 to TRBJ2-7, with D possibly matching TRBD2 (6 bases). Trimming left V 4 bases short and J 3 bases short, with 20 bases between. This CDR3 has 16 residues. Germline V gene sequence: CDR1 SGHKS, CDR2 YYEKEE (reference sequence). CDR3 region: CASSLARGGVDYEQYF. CDR3 sequence (DNA): TGTGCCAGCAGCCTAGCGAGAGGCGGAGTGGACTACGAGCAGTACTTC. Full variable domain (outside the CDR3, taken from reference TRBV5-5 and TRBJ2-7): DAGVTQSPTHLIKTRGQQVTLRCSPISGHKSVSWYQQVLGQGPQFIFQYYEKEERGRGNFPDRFSARQFPNYSSELNVNALLLGDSALYLCASSLARGGVDYEQYFGPGTRLTVT.

This chain joins TRBV5-1 and TRBJ1-3; 8 positions agree with TRBD1. CDR3 length: 15 amino acids. From germline, CDR1 is SGHRS and CDR2 YFSETQ. The junction had 9 bases not matched to a gene; V was cut back by 4 bases and J by 6 bases. The CDR3 region has the DNA TGCGCCAGCAGCCCCATCGGGACAGGAGAAAACACCATATATTTT. Translating it yields CASSPIGTGENTIYF.

The genes are TRBV30 and TRBJ1-5; D is ambiguous. The V gene lost 5 bases and the J gene lost 2 bases, with 16 bases spanning the gap. The CDR3 runs 15 residues. CDR1 is GTSNPN, CDR2 SVGIG, per germline (reference sequence). CDR3 loop: CAWGRDRGGNQPQHF. In DNA form, the CDR3 reads TGTGCCTGGGGGCGAGACCGAGGAGGCAATCAGCCCCAGCATTTT.

This sequence joins TRBV5-1 and TRBJ1-1; D gene unclear. V shed 0 bases and J shed 7 bases, with 16 bases lying between them. The CDR3 consists of 15 residues. CDR1 and CDR2 (germline): SGHRS, YFSETQ. CDR3 in DNA: TGCGCCAGCAGCTTGGATGTTGGCGGAGGGAGTGAAGCTTTCTTT. This sequence encodes CASSLDVGGGSEAFF. The whole variable domain, remainder taken from reference TRBV5-1 and TRBJ1-1, is KAGVTQTPRYLIKTRGQQVTLSCSPISGHRSVSWYQQTPGQGLQFLFEYFSETQRNKGNFPGRFSGRQFSNSRSEMNVSTLELGDSALYLCASSLDVGGGSEAFFGQGTRLTVV.

The CDR3 spells CASSLSQGDGQGEKLFF. The CDR3 DNA reads as TGTGCCAGTAGTCTCTCACAGGGGGATGGACAGGGGGAAAAACTGTTTTTT. The genes are TRBV19 and TRBJ1-4, with 9 bases fitting TRBD1. The CDR3 length is 17 residues. Looked up from germline, CDR1 is LNHDA and CDR2 is SQIVND (reference sequence). The V segment lost 5 bases and the J segment 8 bases; nucleotides outside the gene matches: 15.

This clone was counted between two and nine times. The chain uses TRBV5-1 and TRBJ1-1; perhaps TRBD1 as D (6 bases). The CDR3 contains 16 residues. The V gene's germline CDR1 is SGHRS and CDR2 YFSETQ. V shed 4 bases and J shed 3 bases, with 19 bases lying between them. The CDR3 DNA is TGCGCCAGCAGCCCATACCGGGCCCCAGGGGACACTGAAGCTTTCTTT. It translates to CASSPYRAPGDTEAFF.

V usage is TRBV30 and J usage is TRBJ1-2, with 7 bases that match TRBD1. There are 14 residues in the CDR3. Germline CDR1 GTSNPN, CDR2 SVGIG (reference sequence). V was clipped by 1 base and J by 4 bases; unmatched bases: 6. CDR3 loop: CAWSALQGIYGYTF. The CDR3 nucleotides read TGTGCCTGGAGTGCATTACAGGGGATCTATGGCTACACCTTC.

The V and J genes are TRBV7-9 and TRBJ1-6; tentatively, D is TRBD1 (5 bases). The V gene lost 8 bases and the J gene lost 8 bases, with 16 bases spanning the gap. Germline-derived CDR1 and CDR2 are SEHNR and FQNEAQ (reference sequence). The CDR3 extends over 14 amino acids. The CDR3 region has the DNA TGTGCCAGCGGAGGGGCAGGGAAGGATTCACCCCTCCACTTT. This translates into CASGGAGKDSPLHF.

This sequence joins TRBV30 and TRBJ2-3, with unresolved D. V lost 2 bases and J lost 0, with 6 bases in between. The CDR3 is 13 amino acids. CDR1 is GTSNPN, CDR2 SVGIG, per germline (reference sequence). CDR3 amino acids: CAWSPGSTDTQYF. In nucleotides, the CDR3 is TGTGCCTGGAGTCCCGGGAGCACAGATACGCAGTATTTT. Using reference TRBV30 and TRBJ2-3 for the parts outside the CDR3, the full variable domain is SQTIHQWPATLVQPVGSPLSLECTVEGTSNPNLYWYRQAAGRGLQLLFYSVGIGQISSEVPQNLSASRPQDRQFILSSKKLLLSDSGFYLCAWSPGSTDTQYFGPGTRLTVL.

This chain joins TRBV5-1 and TRBJ1-6, with unresolved D. Trimming removed 0 bases from V and 7 bases from J, with 11 bases in between. Germline CDR1 SGHRS, CDR2 YFSETQ. This CDR3 spans 15 amino acids. CDR3 sequence reads: CASSLVVSGNSPLHF. The CDR3 nucleotides read TGCGCCAGCAGCTTGGTGGTGTCGGGGAATTCACCCCTCCACTTT.

The chain has TRBV9 and TRBJ1-1; 9 bases line up with TRBD1. The CDR3 covers 16 residues. V dropped 4 bases and J dropped 7; count of bases not matched to a gene: 14. CDR1 and CDR2 from the germline V gene are SGDLS and YYNGEE. The CDR3 region is CASSLRGDRVGGEAFF. The DNA of the CDR3 is TGTGCCAGCAGCTTGAGGGGGGACAGGGTCGGTGGTGAAGCTTTCTTT.

The V and J genes are TRBV6-5 and TRBJ1-2; 7 nucleotides line up with TRBD1. CDR1 and CDR2 from the germline V gene are MNHEY and SVGAGI. V lost 4 bases, J lost 2 bases, and 4 bases stayed unmatched. This CDR3 is built from 14 residues. The CDR3 is CASSSTGTNYGYTF. The CDR3 bases are TGTGCCAGCAGTTCGACAGGGACGAACTATGGCTACACCTTC.

V usage is TRBV4-2 and J usage is TRBJ2-3, with D perhaps matching TRBD1 or TRBD2 (6 bases each). With 1 base removed from V and 2 bases from J, the gap between germline ends came to 16 bases. The CDR3 loop spans 17 amino acids. Germline V gene data show CDR1 as LGHNA and CDR2 as YNFKEQ. The CDR3: CASSQAGGGIPTDTQYF. The CDR3 DNA sequence: TGTGCCAGCAGCCAAGCCGGAGGGGGGATCCCCACAGATACGCAGTATTTT.

This chain uses TRBV19 with TRBJ1-2, with 8 bases fitting TRBD1. The V gene's germline CDR1 is LNHDA and CDR2 SQIVND (reference sequence). The CDR3 is 14 amino acids. V lost 5 bases to trimming and J lost 2 bases; unmatched junction nucleotides: 4. The CDR3 DNA reads as TGTGCCAGTAGTCTGCGGACAGGGAACTATGGCTACACCTTC. Translated, it gives CASSLRTGNYGYTF.

V is TRBV6-1 and J is TRBJ1-2, with a weak D call TRBD1 (5 bases). The CDR3 is 11 residues long. The germline V and J ends were trimmed by 8 bases and 11 bases, with 15 bases remaining between them. The germline CDR1 and CDR2 sequences are MNHNS and SASEGT. As DNA, the CDR3 is TGTGCCAGCCTCCCCCGGGGGGGGTACACCTTC. Translated, it gives CASLPRGGYTF.

This chain joins TRBV5-6 and TRBJ2-6, with TRBD1 identical over 10 bases. The germline CDR1 and CDR2 sequences are SGHDT and YYEEEE. Unmatched junction bases numbered 8, after V lost 1 base and J lost 4 bases. There are 18 residues in the CDR3. CDR3 sequence reads: CASSLSGTGVTGANVLTF. Written as DNA, the CDR3 is TGTGCCAGCAGCTTGTCGGGGACAGGGGTAACCGGGGCCAACGTCCTGACTTTC.

The V gene is TRBV6-5, the J gene TRBJ2-1, with D possibly matching TRBD1 (6 bases). The CDR3 contains 15 residues. V was cut by 2 bases and J by 3 bases, with 11 bases left in between. Germline CDR1 is MNHEY and CDR2 is SVGAGI. The DNA of the CDR3 is TGTGCCAGCAGTTACAACAGGGTGGGCTACAATGAGCAGTTCTTC. This translates into CASSYNRVGYNEQFF.

The chain has TRBV9 and TRBJ1-6; D gene ambiguous. The germline V and J ends were trimmed by 3 bases and 0 bases, with 10 bases remaining between them. Germline CDR1 and CDR2: SGDLS and YYNGEE. The CDR3 is 16 residues long. Here the CDR3 reads CASSEGPSSYNSPLHF. The CDR3 nucleotides read TGTGCCAGCAGCGAAGGGCCTAGCTCCTATAATTCACCCCTCCACTTT.

The V and J genes are TRBV28 and TRBJ2-5; either TRBD1 or TRBD2 may supply D (5 bases each). The germline gives CDR1 MDHEN, CDR2 SYDVKM. V lost 5 bases and J 4 bases, leaving 20 bases between the germline ends. The CDR3 spans 16 residues. CDR3 protein: CASSGPRGPNRETQYF. The DNA for the CDR3 is TGTGCCAGCAGTGGACCGAGGGGCCCCAACAGAGAGACCCAGTACTTC.

This clone was recorded only once. The CDR3 DNA is TGTGCCAGCAGCTCCGCGGGGGGTGTAAGGGAAGCTTTCTTT. Translating gives CASSSAGGVREAFF. This sequence joins TRBV7-9 and TRBJ1-1; D perhaps matches TRBD1 (5 bases). The germline V gene has CDR1 SEHNR and CDR2 FQNEAQ (reference sequence). V dropped 4 bases and J dropped 8 bases, with 17 bases sitting between them. The CDR3 is 14 residues long.

The CDR3 DNA follows: TGTGCCAGTAATGGAGGGGATGAAAAACTGTTTTTT. Translating gives CASNGGDEKLFF. The chain joins TRBV19 to TRBJ1-4, with D possibly TRBD1 on 5 matching bases. The CDR3 covers 12 residues. Trimming removed 7 bases from V and 6 bases from J, with 9 bases in between. The germline V gene has CDR1 LNHDA and CDR2 SQIVND (reference sequence).